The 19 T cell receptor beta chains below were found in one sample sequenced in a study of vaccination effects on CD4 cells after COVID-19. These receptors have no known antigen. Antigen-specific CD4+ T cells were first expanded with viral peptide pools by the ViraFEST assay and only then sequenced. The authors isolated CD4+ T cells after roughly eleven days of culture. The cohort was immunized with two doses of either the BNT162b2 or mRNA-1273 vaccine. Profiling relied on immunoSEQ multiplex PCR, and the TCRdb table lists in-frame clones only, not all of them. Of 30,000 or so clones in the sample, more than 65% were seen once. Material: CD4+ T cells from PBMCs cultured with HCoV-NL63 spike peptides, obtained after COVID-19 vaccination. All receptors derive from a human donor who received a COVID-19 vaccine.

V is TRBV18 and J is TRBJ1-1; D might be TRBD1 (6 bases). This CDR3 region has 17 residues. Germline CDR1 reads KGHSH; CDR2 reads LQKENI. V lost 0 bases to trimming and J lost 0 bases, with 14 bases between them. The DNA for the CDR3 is TGTGCCAGCTCACCACCGATCACAGGGATAATGAACACTGAAGCTTTCTTT. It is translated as CASSPPITGIMNTEAFF.

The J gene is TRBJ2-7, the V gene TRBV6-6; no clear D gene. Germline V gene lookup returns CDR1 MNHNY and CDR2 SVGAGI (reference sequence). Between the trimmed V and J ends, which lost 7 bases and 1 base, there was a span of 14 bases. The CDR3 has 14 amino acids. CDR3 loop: CASTPDGGSYEQYF. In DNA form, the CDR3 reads TGTGCCAGCACCCCAGACGGTGGGTCCTACGAGCAGTACTTC.

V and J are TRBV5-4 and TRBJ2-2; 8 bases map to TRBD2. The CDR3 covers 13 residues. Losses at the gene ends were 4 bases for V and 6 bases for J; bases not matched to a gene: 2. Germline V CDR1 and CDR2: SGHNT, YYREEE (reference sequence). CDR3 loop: CASSRGGPGELFF. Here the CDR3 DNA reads TGTGCCAGCAGCCGGGGGGGACCCGGGGAGCTGTTTTTT.

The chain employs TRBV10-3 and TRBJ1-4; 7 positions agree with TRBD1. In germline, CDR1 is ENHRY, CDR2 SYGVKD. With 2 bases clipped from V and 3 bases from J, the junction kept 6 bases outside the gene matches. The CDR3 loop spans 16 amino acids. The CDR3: CAISEQGGSSNEKLFF. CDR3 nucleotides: TGTGCCATCAGTGAGCAGGGGGGCAGTTCTAATGAAAAACTGTTTTTT.

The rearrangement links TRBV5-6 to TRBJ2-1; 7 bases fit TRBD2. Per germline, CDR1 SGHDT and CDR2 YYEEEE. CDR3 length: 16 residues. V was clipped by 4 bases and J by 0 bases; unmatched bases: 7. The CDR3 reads CASSDSGTGSYNEQFF. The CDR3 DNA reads TGTGCCAGCAGCGACAGCGGGACGGGCTCCTACAATGAGCAGTTCTTC.

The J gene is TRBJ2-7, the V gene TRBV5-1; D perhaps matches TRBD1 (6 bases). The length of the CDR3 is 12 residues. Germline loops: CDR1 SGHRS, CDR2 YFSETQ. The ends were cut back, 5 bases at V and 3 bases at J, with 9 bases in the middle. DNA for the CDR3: TGCGCCAGCAGTACGGACAGCTACGAGCAGTACTTC. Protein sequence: CASSTDSYEQYF.

This chain's CDR3 is CASSQPGTGVTEAFF. CDR3 coding DNA: TGTGCCAGCAGCCAACCTGGGACAGGGGTTACTGAAGCTTTCTTT. This chain uses TRBV3-1 (or the pseudogene TRBV3-2) with TRBJ1-1, with 10 nucleotides matching TRBD1. CDR1 and CDR2 from the germline V gene are LGHDT and YNNKEL (reference sequence). CDR3 length: 15 amino acids. Losses at the gene ends were 2 bases for V and 5 bases for J; bases not matched to a gene: 5.

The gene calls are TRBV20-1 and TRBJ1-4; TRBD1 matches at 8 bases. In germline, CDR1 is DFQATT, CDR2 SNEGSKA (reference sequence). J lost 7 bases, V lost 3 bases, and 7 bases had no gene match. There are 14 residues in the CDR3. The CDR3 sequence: CSASSGQGAEKLFF. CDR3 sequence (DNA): TGCAGTGCTAGTAGTGGGCAGGGGGCTGAAAAACTGTTTTTT.

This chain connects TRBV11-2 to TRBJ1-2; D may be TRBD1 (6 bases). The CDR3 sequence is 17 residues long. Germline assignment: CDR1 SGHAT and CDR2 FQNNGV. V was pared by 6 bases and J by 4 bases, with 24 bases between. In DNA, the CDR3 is TGTGCCAGCAGTACCTCGAGGAGGGGGAATGGGGGCTATGGCTACACCTTC. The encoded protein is CASSTSRRGNGGYGYTF.

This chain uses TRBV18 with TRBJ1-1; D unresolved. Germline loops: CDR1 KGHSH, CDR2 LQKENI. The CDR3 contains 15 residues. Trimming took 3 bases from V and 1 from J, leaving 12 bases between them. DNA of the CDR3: TGTGCCAGCTCACCGCCTAATCCTGAGAACACTGAAGCTTTCTTT. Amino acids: CASSPPNPENTEAFF.

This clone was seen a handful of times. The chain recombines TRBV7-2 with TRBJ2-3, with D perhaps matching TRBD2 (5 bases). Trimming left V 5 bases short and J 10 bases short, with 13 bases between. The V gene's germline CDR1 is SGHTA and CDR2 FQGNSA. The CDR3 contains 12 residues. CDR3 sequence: CASSPVSGAQYF. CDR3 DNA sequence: TGTGCCAGCAGCCCCGTGTCCGGGGCGCAGTATTTT.

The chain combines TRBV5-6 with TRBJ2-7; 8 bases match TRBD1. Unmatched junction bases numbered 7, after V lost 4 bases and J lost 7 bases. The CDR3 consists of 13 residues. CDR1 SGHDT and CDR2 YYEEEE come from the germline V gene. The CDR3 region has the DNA TGTGCCAGCAGCCCGGACAGGGCTGATGAGCAGTACTTC. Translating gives CASSPDRADEQYF.

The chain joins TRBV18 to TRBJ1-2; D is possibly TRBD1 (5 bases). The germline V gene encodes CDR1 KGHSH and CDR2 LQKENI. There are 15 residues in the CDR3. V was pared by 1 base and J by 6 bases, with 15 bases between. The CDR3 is CASSPQLEGFDGYTF. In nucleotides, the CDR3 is TGTGCCAGCTCACCACAGTTGGAGGGGTTCGATGGCTACACCTTC.

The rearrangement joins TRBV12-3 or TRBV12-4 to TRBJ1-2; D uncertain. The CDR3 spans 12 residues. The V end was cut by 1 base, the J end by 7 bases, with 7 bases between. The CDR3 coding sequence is TGTGCCAGCAGTTTAGAGCTGAGTGGCTACACCTTC. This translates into CASSLELSGYTF.

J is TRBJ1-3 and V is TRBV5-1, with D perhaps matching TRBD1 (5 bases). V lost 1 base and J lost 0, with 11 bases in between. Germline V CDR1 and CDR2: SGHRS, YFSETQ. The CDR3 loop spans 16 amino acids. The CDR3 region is CASSLNLRGSGNTIYF. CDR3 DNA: TGCGCCAGCAGCTTGAACTTAAGGGGCTCTGGAAACACCATATATTTT.

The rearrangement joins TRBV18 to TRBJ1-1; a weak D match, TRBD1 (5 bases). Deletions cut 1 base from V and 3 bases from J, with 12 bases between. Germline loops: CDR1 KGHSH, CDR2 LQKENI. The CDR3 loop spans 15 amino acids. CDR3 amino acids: CASSPRGGLDTEAFF. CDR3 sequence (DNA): TGTGCCAGCTCACCACGCGGGGGTTTGGACACTGAAGCTTTCTTT.

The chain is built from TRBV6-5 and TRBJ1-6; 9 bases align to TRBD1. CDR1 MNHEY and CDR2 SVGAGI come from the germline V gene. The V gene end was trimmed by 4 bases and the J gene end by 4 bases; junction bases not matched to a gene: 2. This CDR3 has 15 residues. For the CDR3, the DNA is TGTGCCAGCAGTTTGGGACAGGGTTATAATTCACCCCTCCACTTT. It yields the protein CASSLGQGYNSPLHF.

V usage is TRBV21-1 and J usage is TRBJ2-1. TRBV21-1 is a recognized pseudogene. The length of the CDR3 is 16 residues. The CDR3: CATPAKPANQPHEQFF. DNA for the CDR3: TGTGCCACCCCCGCCAAGCCGGCAAACCAACCCCATGAGCAGTTCTTC.

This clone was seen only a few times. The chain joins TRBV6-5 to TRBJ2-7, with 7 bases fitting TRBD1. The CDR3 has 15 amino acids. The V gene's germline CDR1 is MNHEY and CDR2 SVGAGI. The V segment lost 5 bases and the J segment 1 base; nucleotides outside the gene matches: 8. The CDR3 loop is CASSRTGTESYEQYF. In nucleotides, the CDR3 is TGTGCCAGCAGTCGAACCGGGACAGAGTCCTACGAGCAGTACTTC.